One and the same sample provided the 26 T cell receptor beta chains below, sequenced in a study of shared clonotypes between healthy human individuals. Here immunoSEQ multiplex PCR was the method, and the copy in TCRdb shows in-frame clones only, minus some. The sample consists of about 2.3 million clones, around 90% of them appearing once. The sequencing sample was made of naive CD4+ T cells from PBMCs. Subset meaning: CD45RA+ positively selected. These receptors were obtained from a young man in good health. Some clones in this sample may be carry-over from other donors' samples.

The rearrangement uses TRBV28 and TRBJ2-7; 9 bases agree with TRBD2. The CDR3 loop spans 17 amino acids. The germline gives CDR1 MDHEN, CDR2 SYDVKM. The trim removed 4 bases at V and 4 bases at J, leaving 14 bases unmatched. CDR3 loop: CASSYPPGTSSGYEQYF. CDR3 bases: TGTGCCAGCAGTTATCCGCCCGGGACTAGCTCCGGATACGAGCAGTACTTC.

This rearrangement joins TRBV5-4 to TRBJ2-3, with TRBD2 matching 13 bases. The length of the CDR3 is 18 residues. V lost 0 bases to trimming and J lost 4 bases; unmatched junction nucleotides: 8. Looked up from germline, CDR1 is SGHNT and CDR2 is YYREEE (reference sequence). CDR3 amino acids: CASSLGGLAGVGADTQYF. In DNA, the CDR3 is TGTGCCAGCAGCTTGGGTGGACTAGCGGGAGTAGGGGCAGATACGCAGTATTTT. Together with reference TRBV5-4 and TRBJ2-3, the CDR3 gives the full variable domain: ETGVTQSPTHLIKTRGQQVTLRCSSQSGHNTVSWYQQALGQGPQFIFQYYREEENGRGNFPPRFSGLQFPNYSSELNVNALELDDSALYLCASSLGGLAGVGADTQYFGPGTRLTVL.

With regard to this clone: The sample carries other DNA sequences with the same CDR3. The J gene is TRBJ2-7, the V gene TRBV9; D gene unclear. Trimming left V 0 bases short and J 2 bases short, with 9 bases between. This CDR3 comprises 14 residues. Germline V gene lookup returns CDR1 SGDLS and CDR2 YYNGEE. As DNA, the CDR3 is TGTGCCAGCAGCGTAGGGGTGGAAACCTACGAGCAGTACTTC. Its protein product is CASSVGVETYEQYF.

The V and J genes are TRBV30 and TRBJ2-1; the D gene is possibly TRBD1 (6 bases). V was trimmed by 2 bases and J by 6 bases, leaving 23 bases between them. The CDR3 loop spans 17 amino acids. CDR1 and CDR2 (germline): GTSNPN, SVGIG (reference sequence). This chain's CDR3 is CAWSHTLGQIRINEQFF. The CDR3 DNA reads TGTGCCTGGAGTCATACTCTCGGACAGATAAGGATCAATGAGCAGTTCTTC.

V gene TRBV5-6 combines with J gene TRBJ2-5, with TRBD1 identical over 9 bases. The J call may not be correct, given that the DNA end is closer to TRBJ2-7. CDR1 is SGHDT, CDR2 YYEEEE, per germline. The CDR3 totals 15 residues. DNA of the CDR3: TGTGCCAGCAGGGCGGCCGGGACAGGGAGCGGCGAGCAGTACTTC. Residues: CASRAAGTGSGEQYF.

This clone has only one observation. The rearrangement uses TRBV6-1 and TRBJ2-7; D possibly corresponds to TRBD1 (6 bases). Trimming shortened V by 2 bases and J by 2 bases, and 16 bases separated the two germline ends. Germline V gene data show CDR1 as MNHNS and CDR2 as SASEGT. The CDR3 is 16 amino acids. The CDR3 DNA reads as TGTGCCAGCAGTGAATGGATGGGGGCAGTGGCCTACGAGCAGTACTTC. Its protein product is CASSEWMGAVAYEQYF.

The chain carries TRBV30 and TRBJ2-5; 13 bases line up with TRBD2. This CDR3 contains 15 residues. The V and J ends lost 3 bases and 3 bases, in that order; junction bases with no gene match: 4. The V gene's germline CDR1 is GTSNPN and CDR2 SVGIG (reference sequence). The CDR3 DNA sequence: TGTGCCTGGAGGGCCGGGACTAGCGGGAAAGAGACCCAGTACTTC. This codes for CAWRAGTSGKETQYF.

In its sample, this clone was seen once. CDR3 sequence (DNA): TGTGCCAGCAGTGGCCGGACAGGATGGGAGACCCAGTACTTC. Amino acid sequence: CASSGRTGWETQYF. V is TRBV28 and J is TRBJ2-5, with TRBD1 matching over 7 bases. The CDR3 consists of 14 residues. Germline assignment: CDR1 MDHEN and CDR2 SYDVKM. V was clipped by 5 bases and J by 5 bases; unmatched bases: 8.

The CDR3 spells CASSVGTSGRGTDTQYF. Here the CDR3 DNA reads TGTGCCAGTAGTGTTGGGACTAGCGGGAGAGGAACAGATACGCAGTATTTT. The chain employs TRBV19 and TRBJ2-3, with 14 bases aligning to TRBD2. CDR1 and CDR2 from the germline V gene are LNHDA and SQIVND (reference sequence). V was pared by 5 bases and J by 3 bases, with 7 bases of the junction left unmatched. This CDR3 is built from 17 residues.

The J gene is TRBJ2-2, the V gene TRBV2; the D is unclear. This CDR3 spans 13 amino acids. Germline V gives CDR1 SNHLY, CDR2 FYNNEI. V dropped 6 bases and J dropped 6 bases, with 11 bases sitting between them. CDR3 sequence reads: CASSLDGAGELFF. The CDR3 DNA follows: TGTGCCAGCAGCTTGGACGGAGCCGGGGAGCTGTTTTTT.

V and J are TRBV6-5 and TRBJ1-1, with 7 bases identical to TRBD1. Unmatched junction bases numbered 7, after V lost 5 bases and J lost 4 bases. Germline CDR1 is MNHEY and CDR2 is SVGAGI. This CDR3 region has 14 residues. Written as DNA, the CDR3 is TGTGCCAGCAGTGAACAGGGGTTTTCCACTGAAGCTTTCTTT. Its translation: CASSEQGFSTEAFF.

The chain joins TRBV5-1 to TRBJ1-4; D perhaps matches TRBD1 (5 bases). Trimming took 4 bases from V and 1 from J, leaving 11 bases between them. From germline, CDR1 is SGHRS and CDR2 YFSETQ. This CDR3 contains 15 residues. This chain's CDR3 is CASSNPQETNEKLFF. CDR3 bases: TGCGCCAGCAGCAACCCACAGGAAACTAATGAAAAACTGTTTTTT.

This chain uses TRBV5-1 with TRBJ2-3; 15 bases align to TRBD2. Germline-derived CDR1 and CDR2 are SGHRS and YFSETQ. The ends lost 4 bases at V and 3 bases at J; junction bases unmatched: 9. This CDR3 is built from 18 residues. CDR3 loop: CASSTGLAGGPGTDTQYF. CDR3 bases: TGCGCCAGCAGCACTGGACTAGCGGGAGGGCCTGGTACAGATACGCAGTATTTT.

The chain is built from TRBV28 and TRBJ1-5; 9 bases line up with TRBD1. Germline loops: CDR1 MDHEN, CDR2 SYDVKM. V gave up 4 bases and J gave up 7 bases; unmatched junction bases: 8. This CDR3 is 15 amino acids long. CDR3 DNA: TGTGCCAGCAGTTCCCCGGGACAGGGCGAGCAGCCCCAGCATTTT. It encodes CASSSPGQGEQPQHF.

The genes are TRBV30 and TRBJ2-2; D gene ambiguous. Germline loops: CDR1 GTSNPN, CDR2 SVGIG (reference sequence). V was trimmed by 2 bases and J by 1 base, leaving 5 bases between them. The CDR3 runs to 13 residues. The CDR3 nucleotides are TGTGCCTGGAGTCTTAAGAACACCGGGGAGCTGTTTTTT. It translates to CAWSLKNTGELFF.

This clone was seen once. The V gene is TRBV9, the J gene TRBJ2-7, with TRBD2 as a possible D gene (6 bases). Trimming left V 0 bases short and J 0 bases short, with 13 bases between. The CDR3 is made up of 16 amino acids. Germline CDR1 and CDR2: SGDLS and YYNGEE. The CDR3 sequence: CASSVGVSSGSYEQYF. The DNA of the CDR3 is TGTGCCAGCAGCGTAGGGGTGAGTAGCGGCTCCTACGAGCAGTACTTC. Full variable domain (outside the CDR3, taken from reference TRBV9 and TRBJ2-7): DSGVTQTPKHLITATGQRVTLRCSPRSGDLSVYWYQQSLDQGLQFLIQYYNGEERAKGNILERFSAQQFPDLHSELNLSSLELGDSALYFCASSVGVSSGSYEQYFGPGTRLTVT.

The gene calls are TRBV7-9 and TRBJ2-3; the D is unclear. The V and J ends lost 3 bases and 4 bases respectively, with 5 bases between them. The CDR3 runs 12 residues. Per germline, CDR1 SEHNR and CDR2 FQNEAQ (reference sequence). CDR3 nucleotides: TGTGCCAGCAGCTTTGTGGCAGATACGCAGTATTTT. Protein: CASSFVADTQYF.

V is TRBV2 and J is TRBJ2-1; a weak D match, TRBD1 (5 bases). V gave up 10 bases and J gave up 2 bases, with 9 bases separating them. Germline CDR1 and CDR2: SNHLY and FYNNEI. The CDR3 has 12 amino acids. The DNA of the CDR3 is TGTGCCAACGCAGGGCCCTACAATGAGCAGTTCTTC. Its protein product is CANAGPYNEQFF.

The chain recombines TRBV7-3 with TRBJ2-3, with a possible D match to TRBD1 (6 bases). The V gene lost 1 base and the J gene lost 5 bases, with 10 bases spanning the gap. This CDR3 comprises 14 residues. In germline, CDR1 is SGHTA, CDR2 FQGTGA. CDR3 sequence: CASSLRSGQDTQYF. For the CDR3, the DNA is TGTGCCAGCAGCTTAAGGTCGGGACAAGATACGCAGTATTTT.

The gene calls are TRBV6-5 and TRBJ1-1; D is unclear. The CDR3 sequence is 14 residues long. The germline V gene has CDR1 MNHEY and CDR2 SVGAGI. V lost 3 bases and J lost 1, with 9 bases in between. The CDR3 loop is CASSYVGRNTEAFF. Here the CDR3 DNA reads TGTGCCAGCAGTTATGTGGGTCGGAACACTGAAGCTTTCTTT.

The chain combines TRBV15 with TRBJ2-3; D uncertain. The CDR3 runs to 16 residues. Per the germline V gene, CDR1 is LNHNV and CDR2 is YYDKDF (reference sequence). Trimming pared 0 bases from V and 0 bases from J, leaving 10 bases between. As DNA, the CDR3 is TGTGCCACCAGCAGAGATCGACATCCTAGCACAGATACGCAGTATTTT. It is translated as CATSRDRHPSTDTQYF.

This rearrangement joins TRBV7-7 to TRBJ1-1; the D is unclear. The CDR3 is 14 residues long. Looked up from germline, CDR1 is SSHAT and CDR2 is FNYEAQ (reference sequence). Trimming left V 2 bases short and J 5 bases short, with 12 bases between. DNA for the CDR3: TGTGCCAGCAGCTTAAACTGTATTGGGACTGAAGCTTTCTTT. This sequence encodes CASSLNCIGTEAFF.

This clone was counted only a few times. V usage is TRBV2 and J usage is TRBJ1-1; no clear D. Per germline, CDR1 SNHLY and CDR2 FYNNEI. The CDR3 has 13 residues. V shed 4 bases and J shed 3 bases, with 9 bases lying between them. The CDR3 bases are TGTGCCAGCAGTGGGGTAAGGGACACTGAAGCTTTCTTT. Its translation: CASSGVRDTEAFF.

V is TRBV29-1 and J is TRBJ2-3; tentative D call: TRBD2 (6 bases). The CDR3 covers 15 residues. The germline V and J ends were trimmed by 1 base and 7 bases, with 18 bases remaining between them. The germline gives CDR1 SQVTM, CDR2 ANQGSEA. CDR3 sequence: CSVEGGVEYPHTQYF. DNA of the CDR3: TGCAGCGTTGAAGGGGGGGTTGAATACCCCCATACGCAGTATTTT.

This chain joins TRBV28 and TRBJ2-7, with 8 bases identical to TRBD2. Germline CDR1 and CDR2: MDHEN and SYDVKM. The ends lost 6 bases at V and 2 bases at J; junction bases unmatched: 6. The CDR3 extends over 14 amino acids. The chain's CDR3 is CASRGSGGTYEQYF. DNA of the CDR3: TGTGCCAGCAGGGGGTCGGGGGGGACCTACGAGCAGTACTTC.

The V and J genes are TRBV5-1 and TRBJ2-3; possible D gene TRBD1, 5 bases. V dropped 3 bases and J dropped 3 bases, with 11 bases sitting between them. The CDR3 spans 14 residues. CDR1 is SGHRS, CDR2 YFSETQ, per germline. The DNA of the CDR3 is TGCGCCAGCAGCTCCCAGGGTAGGACAGATACGCAGTATTTT. Translation: CASSSQGRTDTQYF.